This T cell receptor (beta chain) was identified in a study of blood T cell repertoires in COVID-19. Study background: The United States, Italy and Spain were the sources of the acute and convalescent COVID-19 samples.

In its sample, this clone was seen once. Authors' analysis steps: Nucleated cell counts were estimated from reference gene primer amplification. This table comes from immunoSEQ multiplex PCR, and its TCRdb copy is limited to in-frame clones, with some not included. The D gene and trimming were derived from the DNA, and the V and J assignments and clone size from that table. The sample yields under 130,000 clones, approximately 85% seen once. Looked up from germline, CDR1 is SGDLS and CDR2 is YYNGEE. The CDR3 length is 14 residues. V shed 6 bases, J shed 0 bases, and the junction held 3 bases outside the gene matches.

Sequencing input: peripheral blood. The TCR sequence derives from a human donor in a cohort sampled during active COVID-19. The chain carries TRBV9 and TRBJ2-1; 7 bases agree with TRBD2. CDR3 in amino acids: CASTRGSSYNEQFF. The CDR3, as DNA: TGTGCCAGCACGCGGGGGAGCTCCTACAATGAGCAGTTCTTC.